The 8 T cell receptor beta chains reported below all come from one sample, sequenced in a study of T cells after yellow fever vaccination. TCRdb reanalysed the 5' RACE reads using MiXCR and keeps one entry per CDR3 protein. The table has about 210,000 distinct CDR3 sequences, approximately 6.7% seen once. The specimen was CD4+ T cells sorted from PBMCs, collected on the day of the yellow fever booster vaccination. Source of these receptors: a man aged 25-40 years who received the YFV17D yellow fever vaccine.

This clonotype has more than one count but fewer than ten. The rearrangement joins TRBV29-1 to TRBJ1-1, with D perhaps TRBD1 (5 bases). The CDR3 consists of 12 residues. V was pared by 2 bases and J by 2 bases, with 6 bases between. Germline V gives CDR1 SQVTM, CDR2 ANQGSEA. The CDR3 DNA reads as TGCAGCGTTGAACAGGGTAACACTGAAGCTTTCTTT. Translation: CSVEQGNTEAFF.

The sample holds a few counts of this clonotype. The chain is built from TRBV15 and TRBJ2-5; 7 bases map to TRBD1. Germline values: CDR1 LNHNV, CDR2 YYDKDF (reference sequence). The V gene end was trimmed by 2 bases and the J gene end by 2 bases; junction bases not matched to a gene: 8. This CDR3 has 16 amino acids. The CDR3 spells CATSRRTGGPQETQYF. Here the CDR3 DNA reads TGTGCCACCAGCAGAAGGACAGGCGGCCCTCAAGAGACCCAGTACTTC.

This clonotype was recorded many times. The CDR3 spells CATIEGAPFNEQFF. Here the CDR3 DNA reads TGTGCCACGATCGAGGGGGCCCCTTTTAATGAGCAGTTCTTC. The rearrangement uses TRBV10-3 and TRBJ2-1, with 7 bases identical to TRBD1. The length of the CDR3 is 14 residues. Trimming removed 10 bases from V and 7 bases from J; junction bases left unmatched: 13. Germline CDR1 ENHRY, CDR2 SYGVKD.

This clonotype showed up many times. The chain links TRBV19 to TRBJ2-3, with D possibly being TRBD2 (5 bases). The CDR3 covers 14 residues. The V end lost 8 bases, the J end lost 2 bases, and 14 bases lay between the germline ends. Per germline, CDR1 LNHDA and CDR2 SQIVND (reference sequence). CDR3 loop: CASGEAVFTDTQYF. CDR3 nucleotide sequence: TGTGCCAGTGGAGAAGCGGTTTTCACAGATACGCAGTATTTT.

This clonotype was seen a handful of times. The chain combines TRBV7-2 with TRBJ2-3, with D uncertain. V lost 5 bases, J lost 0 bases, and 12 bases lay in between. Germline V gene lookup returns CDR1 SGHTA and CDR2 FQGNSA. The CDR3 is 15 residues long. The CDR3 region is CASSPNELSTDTQYF. The DNA for the CDR3 is TGTGCCAGCAGCCCCAACGAGCTTAGCACAGATACGCAGTATTTT.

This clonotype was detected ten times or more. V gene TRBV11-2 combines with J gene TRBJ2-1; 9 bases fit TRBD1. Germline CDR1 is SGHAT and CDR2 is FQNNGV. This CDR3 region has 11 residues. The V and J ends lost 8 bases and 9 bases, in that order; junction bases with no gene match: 2. This chain's CDR3 is CASGQGREQFF. Written as DNA, the CDR3 is TGTGCCAGCGGACAGGGGCGTGAGCAGTTCTTC.

There are many counts of this clonotype. This sequence joins TRBV27 and TRBJ1-6; no firm D call. V was cut by 5 bases and J by 10 bases, with 18 bases left in between. CDR1 and CDR2 from the germline V gene are MNHEY and SMNVEV (reference sequence). CDR3 length: 15 residues. In DNA form, the CDR3 reads TGTGCCAGCAGTCTAGAGGCGGATAATCGGTCACCCCTCCACTTT. Its protein is CASSLEADNRSPLHF.

The sample holds many counts of this clonotype. The gene calls are TRBV12-3 or TRBV12-4 and TRBJ2-1; 7 bases line up with TRBD2. This CDR3 spans 13 amino acids. Unmatched junction bases numbered 6, after V lost 7 bases and J lost 6 bases. Here the CDR3 reads CASIWASGNEQFF. In nucleotides, the CDR3 is TGTGCCAGCATTTGGGCTAGCGGCAATGAGCAGTTCTTC.